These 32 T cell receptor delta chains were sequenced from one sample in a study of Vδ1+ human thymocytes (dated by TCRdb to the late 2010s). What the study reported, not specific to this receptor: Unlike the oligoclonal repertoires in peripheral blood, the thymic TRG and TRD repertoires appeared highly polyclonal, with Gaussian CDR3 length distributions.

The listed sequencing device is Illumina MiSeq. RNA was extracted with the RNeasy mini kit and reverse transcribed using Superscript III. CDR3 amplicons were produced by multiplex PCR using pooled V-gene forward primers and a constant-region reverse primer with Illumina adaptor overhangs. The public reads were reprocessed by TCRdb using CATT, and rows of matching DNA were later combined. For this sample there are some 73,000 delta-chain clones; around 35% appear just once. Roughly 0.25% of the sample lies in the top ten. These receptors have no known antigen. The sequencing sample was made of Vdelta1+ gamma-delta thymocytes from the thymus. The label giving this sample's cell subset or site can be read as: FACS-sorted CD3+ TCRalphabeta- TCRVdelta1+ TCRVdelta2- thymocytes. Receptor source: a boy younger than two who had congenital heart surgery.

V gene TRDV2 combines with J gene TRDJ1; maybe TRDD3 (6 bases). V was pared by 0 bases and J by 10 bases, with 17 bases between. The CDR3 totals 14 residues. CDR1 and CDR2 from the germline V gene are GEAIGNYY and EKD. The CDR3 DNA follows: TGTGCCTGTGACACCGGGGGGAGAAAGAGAGGACTCATCTTT. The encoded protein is CACDTGGRKRGLIF.

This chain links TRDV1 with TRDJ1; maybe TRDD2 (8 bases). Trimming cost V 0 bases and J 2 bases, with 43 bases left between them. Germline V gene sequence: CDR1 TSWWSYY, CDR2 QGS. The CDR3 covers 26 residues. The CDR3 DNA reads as TGTGCTCTTGGGGAACTAGTTGATCAGGCGACGTCTTCCTACGTACTGGTGGATACGGGGACCGATAAACTCATCTTT. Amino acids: CALGELVDQATSSYVLVDTGTDKLIF.

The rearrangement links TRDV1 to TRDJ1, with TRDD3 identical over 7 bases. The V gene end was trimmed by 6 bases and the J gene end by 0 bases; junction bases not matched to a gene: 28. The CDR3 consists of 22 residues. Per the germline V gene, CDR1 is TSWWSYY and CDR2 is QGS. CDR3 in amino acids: CALGLNGSRFWGPLRYTDKLIF. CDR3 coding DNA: TGTGCTCTTGGCCTCAACGGGTCTAGGTTCTGGGGGCCACTACGTTACACCGATAAACTCATCTTT.

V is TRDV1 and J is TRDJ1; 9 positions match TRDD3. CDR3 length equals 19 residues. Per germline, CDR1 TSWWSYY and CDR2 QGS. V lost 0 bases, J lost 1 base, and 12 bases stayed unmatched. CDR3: CALGELPLLRGYATDKLIF. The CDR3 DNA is TGTGCTCTTGGGGAACTACCCCTCCTCCGGGGATACGCCACCGATAAACTCATCTTT.

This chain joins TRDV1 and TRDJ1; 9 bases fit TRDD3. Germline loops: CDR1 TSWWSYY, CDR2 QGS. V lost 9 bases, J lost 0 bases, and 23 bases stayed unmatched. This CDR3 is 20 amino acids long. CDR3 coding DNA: TGTGCTCTCACTCCCCTACGGCTTGGGGGATATGCCCCTTACACCGATAAACTCATCTTT. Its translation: CALTPLRLGGYAPYTDKLIF.

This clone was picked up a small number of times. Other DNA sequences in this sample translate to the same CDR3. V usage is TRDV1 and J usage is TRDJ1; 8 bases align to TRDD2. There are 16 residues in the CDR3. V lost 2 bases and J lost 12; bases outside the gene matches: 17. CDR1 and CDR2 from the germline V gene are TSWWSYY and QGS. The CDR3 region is CALGEGFFLPLTGFIF. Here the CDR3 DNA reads TGTGCTCTTGGGGAAGGGTTCTTCCTACCCCTTACTGGATTCATCTTT.

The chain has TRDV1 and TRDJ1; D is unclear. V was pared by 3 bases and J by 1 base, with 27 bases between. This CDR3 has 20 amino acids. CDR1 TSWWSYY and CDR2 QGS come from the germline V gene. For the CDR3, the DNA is TGTGCTCTTGGGGATCCACCCCTAAGCTCTACGCTAAGGTGCACCGATAAACTCATCTTT. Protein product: CALGDPPLSSTLRCTDKLIF.

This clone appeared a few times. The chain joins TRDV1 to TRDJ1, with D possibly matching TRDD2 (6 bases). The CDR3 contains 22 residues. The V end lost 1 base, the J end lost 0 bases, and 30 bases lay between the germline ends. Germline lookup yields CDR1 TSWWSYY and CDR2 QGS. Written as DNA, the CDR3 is TGTGCTCTTGGGGAACGGTTTTGTCCTACGGTGATACCAACTAAGTACACCGATAAACTCATCTTT. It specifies CALGERFCPTVIPTKYTDKLIF.

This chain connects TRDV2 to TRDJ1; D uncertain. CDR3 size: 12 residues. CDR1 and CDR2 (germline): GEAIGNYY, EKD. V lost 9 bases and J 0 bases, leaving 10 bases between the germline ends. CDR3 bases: TGTGCCCGGTGGTGGAACACCGATAAACTCATCTTT. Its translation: CARWWNTDKLIF.

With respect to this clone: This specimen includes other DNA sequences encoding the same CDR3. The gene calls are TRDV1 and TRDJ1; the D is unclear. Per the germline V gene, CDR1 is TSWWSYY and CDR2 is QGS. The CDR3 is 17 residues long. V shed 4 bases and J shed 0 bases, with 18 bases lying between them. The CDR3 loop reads CALGGIRPGLHTDKLIF. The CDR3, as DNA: TGTGCTCTTGGGGGAATCCGCCCCGGGTTACACACCGATAAACTCATCTTT.

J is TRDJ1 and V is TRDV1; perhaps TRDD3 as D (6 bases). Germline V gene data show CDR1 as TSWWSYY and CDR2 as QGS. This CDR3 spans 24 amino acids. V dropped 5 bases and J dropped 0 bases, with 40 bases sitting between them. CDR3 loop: CALGPTPGPTTPWGPLPYTDKLIF. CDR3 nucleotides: TGTGCTCTTGGGCCAACGCCGGGACCTACGACCCCTTGGGGGCCACTCCCGTACACCGATAAACTCATCTTT.

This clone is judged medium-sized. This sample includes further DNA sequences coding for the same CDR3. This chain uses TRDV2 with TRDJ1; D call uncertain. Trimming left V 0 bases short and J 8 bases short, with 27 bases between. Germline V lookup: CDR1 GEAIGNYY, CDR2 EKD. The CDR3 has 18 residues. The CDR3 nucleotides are TGTGCCTGTGACACCCCTAAAGTTGTGTTGGGTTCACCACGGAAACTCATCTTT. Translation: CACDTPKVVLGSPRKLIF.

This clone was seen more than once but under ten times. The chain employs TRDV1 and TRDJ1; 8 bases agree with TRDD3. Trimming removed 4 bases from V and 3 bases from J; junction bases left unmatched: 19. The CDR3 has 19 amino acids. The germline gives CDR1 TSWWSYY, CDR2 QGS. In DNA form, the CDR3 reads TGTGCTCTTGGGGGATGGGGTCTCGTGGGATACGCCGTCCCCGATAAACTCATCTTT. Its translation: CALGGWGLVGYAVPDKLIF.

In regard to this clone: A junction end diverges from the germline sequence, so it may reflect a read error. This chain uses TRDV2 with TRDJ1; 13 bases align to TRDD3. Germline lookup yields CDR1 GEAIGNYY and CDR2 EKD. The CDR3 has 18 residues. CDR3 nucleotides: TGTGCCTGTGACACCGAGGACTGGGGGATACGAAACATCGATAAAGTCATCTTT. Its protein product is CACDTEDWGIRNIDKVIF.

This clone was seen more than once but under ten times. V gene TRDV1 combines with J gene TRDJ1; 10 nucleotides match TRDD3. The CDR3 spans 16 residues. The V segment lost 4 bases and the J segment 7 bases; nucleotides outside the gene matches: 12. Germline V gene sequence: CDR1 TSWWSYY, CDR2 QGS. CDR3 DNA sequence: TGTGCTCTTGGGGCATCGCTGGGGGATATGTGGGGTAAACTCATCTTT. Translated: CALGASLGDMWGKLIF.

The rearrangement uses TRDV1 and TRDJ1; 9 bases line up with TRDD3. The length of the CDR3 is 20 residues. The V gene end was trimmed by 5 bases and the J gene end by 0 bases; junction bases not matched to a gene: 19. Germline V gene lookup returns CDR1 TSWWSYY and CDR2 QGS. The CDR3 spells CALGILGTGGPYMYTDKLIF. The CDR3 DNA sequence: TGTGCTCTTGGGATACTCGGTACTGGGGGACCGTATATGTACACCGATAAACTCATCTTT.

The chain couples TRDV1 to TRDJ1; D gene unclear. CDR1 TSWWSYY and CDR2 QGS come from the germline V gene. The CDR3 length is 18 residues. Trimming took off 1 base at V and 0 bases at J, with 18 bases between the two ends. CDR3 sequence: CALGEPRPIPGYTDKLIF. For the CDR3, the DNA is TGTGCTCTTGGGGAACCCCGGCCTATCCCGGGGTACACCGATAAACTCATCTTT.

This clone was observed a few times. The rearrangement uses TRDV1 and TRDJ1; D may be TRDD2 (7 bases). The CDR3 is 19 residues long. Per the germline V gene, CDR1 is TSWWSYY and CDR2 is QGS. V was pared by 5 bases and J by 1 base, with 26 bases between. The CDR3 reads CALGSPSSVLGMGTDKLIF. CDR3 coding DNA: TGTGCTCTTGGGTCACCTTCCTCGGTACTGGGAATGGGCACCGATAAACTCATCTTT.

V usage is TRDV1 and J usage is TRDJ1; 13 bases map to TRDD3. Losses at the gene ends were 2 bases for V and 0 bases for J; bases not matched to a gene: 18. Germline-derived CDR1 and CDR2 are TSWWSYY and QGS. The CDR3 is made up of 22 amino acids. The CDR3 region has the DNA TGTGCTCTTGGGGAAACATTCCATCGGTACTGGGGGATACGGGGTCACACCGATAAACTCATCTTT. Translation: CALGETFHRYWGIRGHTDKLIF.

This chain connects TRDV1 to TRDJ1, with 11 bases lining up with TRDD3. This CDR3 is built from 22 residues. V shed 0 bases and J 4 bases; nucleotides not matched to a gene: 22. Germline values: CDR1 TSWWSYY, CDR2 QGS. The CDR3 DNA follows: TGTGCTCTTGGGGAACTGATACGGCCTCTTCCTACTCCGTGGGGGATACGCGATAAACTCATCTTT. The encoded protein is CALGELIRPLPTPWGIRDKLIF.

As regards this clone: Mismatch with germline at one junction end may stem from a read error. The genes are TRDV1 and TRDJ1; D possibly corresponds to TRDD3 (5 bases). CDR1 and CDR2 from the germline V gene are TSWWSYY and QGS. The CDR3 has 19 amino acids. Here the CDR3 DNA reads TGTGCTCTTGGGGAACTTTCGTGGTACGGGGGCCTCCCCCACGATAAACCCATCTTT. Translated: CALGELSWYGGLPHDKPIF.

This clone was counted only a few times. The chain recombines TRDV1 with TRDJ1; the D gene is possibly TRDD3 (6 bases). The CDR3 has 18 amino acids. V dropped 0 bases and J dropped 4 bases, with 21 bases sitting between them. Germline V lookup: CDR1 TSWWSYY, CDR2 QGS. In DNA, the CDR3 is TGTGCTCTTGGGGAACTATGCGTCTCGAGGGGGGACGACGATAAACTCATCTTT. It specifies CALGELCVSRGDDDKLIF.

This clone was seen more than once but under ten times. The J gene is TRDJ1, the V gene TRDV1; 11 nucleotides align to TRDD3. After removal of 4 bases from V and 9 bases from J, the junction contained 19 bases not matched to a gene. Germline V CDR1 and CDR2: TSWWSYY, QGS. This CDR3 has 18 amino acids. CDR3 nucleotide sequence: TGTGCTCTTGGGGGGCTTAAGACCCGACTGGGGGATAAGGCAGAACTCATCTTT. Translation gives CALGGLKTRLGDKAELIF.

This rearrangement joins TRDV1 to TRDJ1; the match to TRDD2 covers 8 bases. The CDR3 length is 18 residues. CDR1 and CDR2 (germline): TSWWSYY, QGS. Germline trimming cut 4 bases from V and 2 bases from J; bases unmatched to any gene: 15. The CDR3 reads CALGGPPASYPTTDKLIF. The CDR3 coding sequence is TGTGCTCTTGGGGGGCCGCCCGCTTCCTACCCCACAACCGATAAACTCATCTTT.

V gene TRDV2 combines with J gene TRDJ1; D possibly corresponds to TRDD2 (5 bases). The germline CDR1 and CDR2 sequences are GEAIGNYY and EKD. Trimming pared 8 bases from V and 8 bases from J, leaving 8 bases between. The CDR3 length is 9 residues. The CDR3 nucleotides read TGTGCCTCCCTTCGCAAACTCATCTTT. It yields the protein CASLRKLIF.

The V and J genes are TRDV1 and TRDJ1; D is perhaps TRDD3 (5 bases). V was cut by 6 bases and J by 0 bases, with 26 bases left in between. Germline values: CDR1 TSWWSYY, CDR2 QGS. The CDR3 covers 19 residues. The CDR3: CALGPPDEWGTRDTDKLIF. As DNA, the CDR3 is TGTGCTCTTGGCCCCCCAGACGAGTGGGGTACAAGGGACACCGATAAACTCATCTTT.

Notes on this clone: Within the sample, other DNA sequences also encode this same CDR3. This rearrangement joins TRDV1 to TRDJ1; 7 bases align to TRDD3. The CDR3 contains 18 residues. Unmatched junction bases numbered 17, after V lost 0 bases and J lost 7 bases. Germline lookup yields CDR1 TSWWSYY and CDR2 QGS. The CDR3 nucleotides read TGTGCTCTTGGGGAACTTAGTACCTACCGGGGGATGGATGGTAAACTCATCTTT. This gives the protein CALGELSTYRGMDGKLIF.

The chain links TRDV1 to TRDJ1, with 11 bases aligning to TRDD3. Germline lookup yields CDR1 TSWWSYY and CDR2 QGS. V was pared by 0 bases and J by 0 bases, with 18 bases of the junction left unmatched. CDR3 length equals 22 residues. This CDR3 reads CALGELGLSYWGIVPYTDKLIF. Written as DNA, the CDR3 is TGTGCTCTTGGGGAACTCGGCCTATCCTACTGGGGGATAGTCCCGTACACCGATAAACTCATCTTT.

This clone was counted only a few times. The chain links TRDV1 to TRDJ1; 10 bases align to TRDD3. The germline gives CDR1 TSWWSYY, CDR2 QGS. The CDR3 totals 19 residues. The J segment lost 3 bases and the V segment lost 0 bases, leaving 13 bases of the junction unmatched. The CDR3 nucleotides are TGTGCTCTTGGGGAACTAATAGCCCCCTTCTGGGGGATAGCCGATAAACTCATCTTT. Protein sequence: CALGELIAPFWGIADKLIF.

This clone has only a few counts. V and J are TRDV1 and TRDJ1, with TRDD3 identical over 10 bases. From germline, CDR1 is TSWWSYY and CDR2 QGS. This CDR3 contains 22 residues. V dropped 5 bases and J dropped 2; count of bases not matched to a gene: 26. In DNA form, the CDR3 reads TGTGCTCTTGGGACACCCCCCCCTTCCAAGGACTGGGGGATGACGAGAACCGATAAACTCATCTTT. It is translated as CALGTPPPSKDWGMTRTDKLIF.

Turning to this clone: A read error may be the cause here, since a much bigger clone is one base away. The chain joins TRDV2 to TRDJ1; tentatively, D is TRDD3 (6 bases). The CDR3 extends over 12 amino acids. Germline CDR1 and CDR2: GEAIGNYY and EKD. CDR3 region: CAVQTWGDKLIF. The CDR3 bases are TGTGCTGTGCAGACCTGGGGCGATAAACTCATCTTT.

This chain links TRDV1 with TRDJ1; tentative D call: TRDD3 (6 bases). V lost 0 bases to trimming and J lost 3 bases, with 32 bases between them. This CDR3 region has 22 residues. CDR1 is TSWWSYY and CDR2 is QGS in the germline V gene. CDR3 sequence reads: CALGELDFFLGRLGRVADKLIF. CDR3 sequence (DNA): TGTGCTCTTGGGGAACTGGACTTTTTTCTTGGGAGACTGGGTCGGGTCGCCGATAAACTCATCTTT.